This T cell receptor (beta chain) was identified during a study of identical twins. Study observations and caveats: Analyses of zero insertions could, in part, be confounded by invariant MAIT and iNKT cells. Out-of-frame TCR alpha sharing in monozygotic twins exceeded recombination model predictions.

Germline lookup yields CDR1 KGHSH and CDR2 LQKENI. V was clipped by 3 bases and J by 6 bases, with 17 bases between them. This CDR3 contains 16 residues. As concerns this clonotype: Antigen unknown.

Healthy Caucasians made up all donors. Using its own MiXCR run on the 5' RACE reads, TCRdb lists one record per CDR3 protein. This sample yields around 490,000 distinct CDR3 sequences, of which 13% to 15% are seen a single time; more than 0.8% belongs to the top ten. These sequences were also reported in another study, on yellow fever vaccine responses in identical twins.

The chain uses TRBV18 and TRBJ2-2; D is perhaps TRBD2 (5 bases). What was sequenced was CD4+ T cells sorted from blood. This receptor was taken from a woman under 30 in good health. The CDR3 DNA follows: TGTGCCAGCTCACCCCAGACTACACCGAAGGCCGGGGAGCTGTTTTTT. Protein sequence: CASSPQTTPKAGELFF.